This is a list of T cell receptor beta chains from one sample in a study of spatial heterogeneity in lung cancer. TCRdb passed the 5' RACE reads through MiXCR, listing each CDR3 protein once. The sample lists tens of thousands of distinct CDR3 sequences; approximately 21% were seen once. This specimen consisted of PBMCs, obtained at surgery. Source of these receptors: a male donor with early-stage non-small cell lung cancer. CDR3s leave out the opening cysteine and the closing phenylalanine or tryptophan. The order of the fields is V gene, J gene, CDR3 protein.

>TRBV29-1|TRBJ2-1
SAPSKAHNEQF
>TRBV7-9|TRBJ2-7
ASSSGHSYEQY
>TRBV7-2|TRBJ2-5
ASSAEGTGKETQY
>TRBV7-6|TRBJ2-5
ASSLDGTPKETQY
>TRBV5-1|TRBJ2-2
ASNPKGGWTGELF
>TRBV5-4|TRBJ1-1
ASSRRGGTEAF
>TRBV12-3/TRBV12-4|TRBJ2-5
ASRKRDTQETQY
>TRBV19|TRBJ2-5
ASSFQLGFQETQY
>TRBV15|TRBJ2-1
ATSRDGAGWSYNEQF
>TRBV7-2|TRBJ2-1
ASSSTGLLRDEQF
>TRBV11-2|TRBJ1-1
ASSLVETEAF
>TRBV5-1|TRBJ2-5
ASSLTPGETQY
>TRBV5-8|TRBJ2-1
ASRKGLAGVNEQF
>TRBV21-1|TRBJ2-3
ASSKYRGSGIGTDTQY
>TRBV7-2|TRBJ2-3
ASSLAGSTDTQY
>TRBV6-1|TRBJ2-3
ASSATRPSTDTQY
>TRBV10-3|TRBJ1-1
AINWTGHTEAF
>TRBV20-1|TRBJ2-1
SARSTLGKQF
>TRBV6-1|TRBJ1-5
ASSEGVKQPQH
>TRBV9|TRBJ2-7
ASSVDGTAYEQY
>TRBV21-1|TRBJ1-1
ASSKALFGAWNTEAF
>TRBV19|TRBJ1-2
ASRPSGSSYGYT
>TRBV4-2|TRBJ2-1
ASSPRLDNEQF
>TRBV11-2|TRBJ1-2
ASSLDPANYGYT
>TRBV11-1|TRBJ1-1
ASSFRQGMNTEAF